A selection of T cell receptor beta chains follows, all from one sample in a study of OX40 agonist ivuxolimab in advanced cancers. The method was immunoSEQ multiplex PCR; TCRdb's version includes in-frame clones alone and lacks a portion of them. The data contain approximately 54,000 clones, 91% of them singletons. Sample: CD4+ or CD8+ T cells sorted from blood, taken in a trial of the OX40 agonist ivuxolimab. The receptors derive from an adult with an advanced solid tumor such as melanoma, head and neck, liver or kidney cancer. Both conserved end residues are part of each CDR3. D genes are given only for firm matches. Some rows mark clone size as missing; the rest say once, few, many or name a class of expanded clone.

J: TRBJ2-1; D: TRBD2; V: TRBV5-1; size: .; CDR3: CASSGSTSDYNEQFF; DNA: TGCGCCAGCAGCGGATCGACTAGCGATTACAATGAGCAGTTCTTC
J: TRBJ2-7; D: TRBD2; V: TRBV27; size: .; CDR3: CASSLGLAGGLSYEQYF; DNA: TGTGCCAGCAGTTTAGGACTAGCGGGAGGGTTATCCTACGAGCAGTACTTC
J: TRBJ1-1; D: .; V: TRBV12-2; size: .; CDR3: CASRLGNGMNTEAFF; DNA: TGTGCAAGTCGCTTAGGAAATGGAATGAACACTGAAGCTTTCTTT
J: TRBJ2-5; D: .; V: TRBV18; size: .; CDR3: CASSPKARHKGETQYF; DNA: TGTGCCAGCTCACCAAAGGCGAGACACAAGGGGGAGACCCAGTACTTC
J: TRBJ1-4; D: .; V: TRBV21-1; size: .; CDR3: CASSKTGQAYNEKLFF; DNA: TGTGCCAGCAGCAAGACAGGGCAGGCTTATAATGAAAAACTGTTTTTT
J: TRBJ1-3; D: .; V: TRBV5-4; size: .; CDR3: CASSQGGEGRGNTIYF; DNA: TGTGCCAGCAGCCAAGGGGGTGAGGGGCGAGGAAACACCATATATTTT
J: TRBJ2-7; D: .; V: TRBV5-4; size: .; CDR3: CASHLGDEQYF; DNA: TGTGCCAGCCACCTGGGAGACGAGCAGTACTTC
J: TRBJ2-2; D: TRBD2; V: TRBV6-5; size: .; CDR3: CASSRTLARTGELFF; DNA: TGTGCCAGCAGTCGAACACTAGCGAGGACCGGGGAGCTGTTTTTT
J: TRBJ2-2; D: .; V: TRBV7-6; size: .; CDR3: CASSLSLTSTGELFF; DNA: TGTGCCAGCAGCTTATCACTAACCTCCACCGGGGAGCTGTTTTTT
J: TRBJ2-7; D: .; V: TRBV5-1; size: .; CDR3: CASSPAQGLSYEQYF; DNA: TGCGCCAGCAGTCCCGCCCAGGGTCTGTCCTACGAGCAGTACTTC
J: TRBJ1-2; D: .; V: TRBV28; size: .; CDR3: CASSLWGSDYGYTF; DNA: TGTGCCAGCAGTTTATGGGGCAGTGACTATGGCTACACCTTC
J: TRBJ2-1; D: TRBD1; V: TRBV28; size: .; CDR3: CASNTGGDEQFF; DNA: TGTGCCAGCAACACAGGGGGCGATGAGCAGTTCTTC
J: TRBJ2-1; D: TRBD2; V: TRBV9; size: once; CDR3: CASSITAGENEQFF; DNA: TGTGCCAGCAGCATAACAGCGGGAGAGAATGAGCAGTTCTTC
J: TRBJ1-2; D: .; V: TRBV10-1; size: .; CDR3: CASSPGTVYGYTF; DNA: TGCGCCAGCAGTCCCGGGACGGTCTATGGCTACACCTTC
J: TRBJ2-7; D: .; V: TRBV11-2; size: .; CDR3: CASRLTGLYTSYEQYF; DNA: TGTGCCAGCAGGTTAACAGGTCTTTATACCTCCTACGAGCAGTACTTC
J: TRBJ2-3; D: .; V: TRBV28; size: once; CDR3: CASSLRATLHGFTDTQYF; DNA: TGTGCCAGCAGTTTAAGAGCCACACTACATGGATTCACAGATACGCAGTATTTT
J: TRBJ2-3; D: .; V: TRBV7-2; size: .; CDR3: CASNYVLYTDTQYF; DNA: TGTGCCAGCAACTATGTTCTTTACACAGATACGCAGTATTTT
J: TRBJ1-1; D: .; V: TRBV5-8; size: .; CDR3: CASSLGGWLRGTEAFF; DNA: TGTGCCAGCAGCTTGGGGGGTTGGCTTCGGGGCACTGAAGCTTTCTTT
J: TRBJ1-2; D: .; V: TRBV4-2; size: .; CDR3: CASSEIGGDGYTF; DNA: TGTGCCAGCAGCGAAATTGGGGGTGATGGCTACACCTTC
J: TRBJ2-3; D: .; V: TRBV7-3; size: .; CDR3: CASSPNRDTQYF; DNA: TGTGCCAGCAGCCCGAATCGCGATACGCAGTATTTT
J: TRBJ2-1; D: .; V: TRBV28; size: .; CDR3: CASSPHQAGTNEQFF; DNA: TGTGCCAGCAGTCCACACCAAGCAGGAACCAATGAGCAGTTCTTC
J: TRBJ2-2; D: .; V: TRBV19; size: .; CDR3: CASSMARTTGELFF; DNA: TGTGCCAGTAGTATGGCTAGAACTACCGGGGAGCTGTTTTTT
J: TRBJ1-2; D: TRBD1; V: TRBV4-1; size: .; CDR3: CASSQDPQGDGYTF; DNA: TGCGCCAGCAGCCAAGATCCACAGGGGGATGGCTACACCTTC
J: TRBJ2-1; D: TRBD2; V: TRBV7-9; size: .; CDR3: CASSPRGGENNEQFF; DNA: TGTGCCAGCAGCCCCCGGGGGGGGGAGAACAATGAGCAGTTCTTC
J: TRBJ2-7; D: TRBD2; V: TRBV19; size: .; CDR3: CASSPLLLREGLDYEQYF; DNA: TGTGCCAGTAGTCCTTTGCTGTTGCGGGAGGGCCTAGACTACGAGCAGTACTTC
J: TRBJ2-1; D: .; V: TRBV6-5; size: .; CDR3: CASSYRGGGSYNEQFF; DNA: TGTGCCAGCAGTTACAGGGGTGGTGGCTCCTACAATGAGCAGTTCTTC